This entry lists 18 T cell receptor beta chains sequenced from one sample in a study of CD8+ T cells in alopecia areata. Following RNA extraction, reverse transcription yielded cDNA that acted as the sequencing template. Profiled with immunoSEQ multiplex PCR; TCRdb holds only in-frame clones, not every one. The repertoire shows 3,900 or so clones, none seen only once; the top ten take roughly 33%. Sorting used CD4, CD8alpha, NKG2D, NKG2ACE and other markers on pooled cutaneous lymph node cells. Sequenced material: CD8+ T cells sorted from a lymph node. The receptors here all came from a C3H/HeJ mouse with alopecia areata. The mice in this strain carry MHC haplotype H2-k.

This clone showed up many times. The germline and genes are mouse ones. The read finishes 4 residues shy of the CDR3 end, and the germline J gene is used to complete it. The rearrangement joins TRBV4 to TRBJ2-1; TRBD1 aligns across 11 bases. V was clipped by 4 bases and J by 4 bases; unmatched bases: 3. Germline V gene lookup returns CDR1 LGHDT and CDR2 YNNKQL (reference sequence). The CDR3 totals 15 residues. CDR3 residues: CASSFRDRGYAEQFF. CDR3 DNA, as far as it was read: TGTGCCAGCAGCTTCCGGGACAGGGGGTATGCT.

This clone appeared many times. Gene names follow the mouse nomenclature. From the germline J gene comes the end of the CDR3, since the read stops 4 residues before it. This sequence joins TRBV31 and TRBJ2-5, with 8 bases identical to TRBD2. Losses at the gene ends were 0 bases for V and 2 bases for J; bases not matched to a gene: 1. This CDR3 contains 14 residues. Germline V gene lookup returns CDR1 GKSSPN and CDR2 SITVG. CDR3 bases read: TGTGCCTGGAGTCTGTGGGGGGGCCAAGAC. Translating it yields CAWSLWGGQD. The CDR3 reads in full as CAWSLWGGQDTQYF. The full variable domain, its missing parts supplied by reference TRBV31 and TRBJ2-5, is AQTIHQWPVAEIKAVGSPLSLGCTIKGKSSPNLYWYWQATGGTLQQLFYSITVGQVESVVQLNLSASRPKDDQFILSTEKLLLSHSGFYLCAWSLWGGQDTQYFGPGTRLLVL.

This clone was detected many times. Gene names refer to mouse genes. Read sequence stops 4 residues before the CDR3 end, and the germline J gene provides the missing end. The rearrangement links TRBV13-1 to TRBJ2-3; no clear D gene. V lost 1 base, J lost 2 bases, and 8 bases lay in between. The CDR3 length is 14 residues. Germline V CDR1 and CDR2: NSHNY, SYGAGN. This CDR3 is CASSDISVAETLYF. The covered CDR3 bases are TGTGCCAGCAGTGATATTTCTGTTGCAGAA.

The sample holds many counts of this clone. Gene names refer to mouse genes. From the germline J gene comes the end of the CDR3, since the read stops 4 residues before it. The V call is TRBV13-1, the J call TRBJ1-1; 8 positions agree with TRBD1. The CDR3 has 15 amino acids. Germline V gene lookup returns CDR1 NSHNY and CDR2 SYGAGN. The J segment lost 4 bases and the V segment lost 0 bases, leaving 5 bases of the junction unmatched. This CDR3 reads CASSDAGGAGTEVFF. Incomplete CDR3 DNA: TGTGCCAGCAGTGATGCAGGGGGCGCAGGCACA.

Points on this clone: Gene names follow the mouse nomenclature. The read ends 4 residues before the CDR3 terminus; that terminus is restored from the germline J gene. The chain has TRBV2 and TRBJ2-3; 7 bases map to TRBD1. The CDR3 has 16 residues. Germline V gene data show CDR1 as LGHNA and CDR2 as YSYQKL. With V trimmed by 0 bases and J by 0 bases, 3 bases remained unmatched. CDR3 sequence reads: CASSQETGRSAETLYF. The CDR3 bases that were read are TGTGCCAGCAGCCAAGAGACAGGGAGAAGTGCAGAA.

This clone was recorded at least ten times. These gene names are mouse names. The read finishes 4 residues shy of the CDR3 end, and the germline J gene is used to complete it. V usage is TRBV13-2 and J usage is TRBJ2-4; maybe TRBD2 (5 bases). The germline V gene has CDR1 NNHNN and CDR2 SYGAGS (reference sequence). The CDR3 extends over 15 amino acids. V lost 3 bases and J lost 0, with 11 bases in between. The chain's CDR3 is CASGALGSSQNTLYF. The sequenced CDR3 bases are TGTGCCAGCGGTGCGCTGGGCTCTAGTCAAAAC.

This clone occurred many times. These gene names are mouse names. The missing CDR3 end, 4 residues past where the read stops, is filled in from the germline J gene. The rearrangement uses TRBV13-1 and TRBJ2-5, with D perhaps matching TRBD1 (6 bases). This CDR3 is 12 amino acids long. Germline V gives CDR1 NSHNY, CDR2 SYGAGN. CDR3 amino acids: CASSTGRDTQYF. CDR3 bases read: TGTGCCAGCAGCACAGGGAGAGAC.

There are many counts of this clone. Gene names and germline match the mouse. The CDR3 end lies 4 residues beyond the end of the read and is filled in from the germline J gene. The chain uses TRBV19 and TRBJ1-2; 7 bases are a match to TRBD1. This CDR3 spans 16 amino acids. From germline, CDR1 is FNHDT and CDR2 SITEND (reference sequence). Trimming removed 4 bases from V and 0 bases from J; junction bases left unmatched: 9. CDR3 residues: CASSRSTGRANSDYTF. Incomplete CDR3 DNA: TGTGCCAGCAGTCGGTCGACAGGGAGGGCAAACTCC.

By its share, this clone is medium-sized (0.01 to 0.1%). The germline and genes are mouse ones. The read comes to an end 4 residues before the CDR3 does, leaving the germline J gene to fill in the end. The chain uses TRBV1 and TRBJ1-1; the D gene is possibly TRBD1 (5 bases). Per the germline V gene, CDR1 is NSQYPW and CDR2 is LRSPGD (reference sequence). There are 14 residues in the CDR3. Trimming removed 0 bases at V and 1 base at J, with 6 bases between. CDR3 DNA, as far as it was read: TGCACCTGCAGTGCAGAAAGGGGAAACACA. Protein sequence: CTCSAERGNT. The whole CDR3 region reads CTCSAERGNTEVFF.

About this clone itself: Gene labels here are mouse ones. The read stops 4 residues short of the end of the CDR3; the missing end is completed from the germline J gene. V and J are TRBV19 and TRBJ2-7; 9 nucleotides match TRBD2. V gave up 2 bases and J gave up 3 bases; unmatched junction bases: 3. Germline CDR1 FNHDT, CDR2 SITEND (reference sequence). The CDR3 sequence is 14 residues long. The CDR3 DNA, read in part, is TGTGCCAGCAGTATCGACTGGGGGTTCTAT. It encodes CASSIDWGFY. The whole CDR3 is CASSIDWGFYEQYF.

There are many counts of this clone. The gene names given are mouse names. The CDR3 end falls 4 residues outside the read, so it is completed with the germline J gene. V gene TRBV19 combines with J gene TRBJ1-2; D not certain. Germline CDR1 and CDR2: FNHDT and SITEND (reference sequence). Trimming took off 1 base at V and 0 bases at J, with 7 bases between the two ends. This CDR3 is 14 amino acids long. CDR3 DNA (partial): TGTGCCAGCAGTATAAACAATGCAAACTCC. Translating gives CASSINNANS. In full, the CDR3 is CASSINNANSDYTF.

This clone was seen at least ten times. Gene names and germline match the mouse. Read coverage stops 4 residues before the CDR3 terminus; the germline J gene supplies the remainder. The chain combines TRBV31 with TRBJ2-5; TRBD2 matches at 9 bases. Germline lookup yields CDR1 GKSSPN and CDR2 SITVG. The CDR3 covers 12 residues. The sequenced CDR3 bases are TGTGCCTGGAACTGGGGGGAAGAC. This sequence encodes CAWNWGED. The entire CDR3 sequence reads CAWNWGEDTQYF.

This clone showed up many times. Gene labels here are mouse ones. The DNA ends 4 residues before the CDR3 does, and the rest of the CDR3 is filled in from the germline J gene. This sequence joins TRBV1 and TRBJ1-1, with D perhaps matching TRBD1 (6 bases). Per the germline V gene, CDR1 is NSQYPW and CDR2 is LRSPGD (reference sequence). The CDR3 covers 14 residues. V lost 2 bases, J lost 1 base, and 8 bases lay in between. This CDR3 reads CTCSARDKNTEVFF. CDR3 DNA (partial): TGCACCTGCAGTGCAAGGGACAAAAACACA.

This clone was observed at least ten times. Gene and germline names: mouse. The read comes to an end 4 residues before the CDR3 does, leaving the germline J gene to fill in the end. The chain uses TRBV19 and TRBJ1-1; 7 bases match TRBD1. The CDR3 runs to 14 residues. V lost 0 bases to trimming and J lost 4 bases; unmatched junction nucleotides: 3. Per germline, CDR1 FNHDT and CDR2 SITEND (reference sequence). Partial CDR3 DNA: TGTGCCAGCAGTATAGTAGGGGACAGCACA. Translation: CASSIVGDST. The whole CDR3 protein is CASSIVGDSTEVFF.

The sample holds many counts of this clone. Gene names denote mouse genes. Coverage ceases 4 residues before the CDR3 finishes, and the germline J gene fills in the end. The chain uses TRBV13-1 and TRBJ1-1; 11 nucleotides agree with TRBD1. This CDR3 has 17 residues. J lost 2 bases, V lost 0 bases, and 6 bases had no gene match. Germline lookup yields CDR1 NSHNY and CDR2 SYGAGN. The sequenced part of the CDR3 DNA is TGTGCCAGCAGTGATGGGGGACAGGGGGGTCTTAACACA. This encodes CASSDGGQGGLNT. The entire CDR3 protein is CASSDGGQGGLNTEVFF.

Ten or more counts support this clone. The genes are named according to mouse. The sequenced fragment ends 4 residues before the CDR3 boundary, so the rest is inferred from the germline J gene. This rearrangement joins TRBV13-3 to TRBJ2-1; 9 nucleotides agree with TRBD2. Looked up from germline, CDR1 is NNHDY and CDR2 is SYVADS. V dropped 0 bases and J dropped 1; count of bases not matched to a gene: 5. This CDR3 is built from 17 residues. The part of the CDR3 DNA that was read is TGTGCCAGCAGTGATGCACGGGACTGGGTGAACTATGCT. Translation: CASSDARDWVNYA. The entire CDR3 protein reads CASSDARDWVNYAEQFF.

This clone has a count of ten or more. Mouse germline and gene names are used. The CDR3 end is not reached by the read, which stops 4 residues before it; the germline J gene fills it in. The chain recombines TRBV5 with TRBJ2-5, with 11 bases identical to TRBD2. Germline-derived CDR1 and CDR2 are LGHNA and YNLKQL (reference sequence). This CDR3 has 14 residues. CDR3 in amino acids: CASSAGTGGDTQYF. The DNA read from the CDR3 is TGTGCCAGCAGCGCCGGGACTGGGGGTGAC.

A remark on this clone: The genes and germline here are from mouse. The read comes to an end 3 residues before the CDR3 does, leaving the germline J gene to fill in the end. This sequence joins TRBV31 and TRBJ1-6; TRBD1 agrees at 9 bases. TRBJ1-6 is assigned to the ORF class and has an uncertain function. Germline-derived CDR1 and CDR2 are GKSSPN and SITVG. Trimming at V came to 0 bases and at J to 7 bases, leaving 4 bases not matched to a gene. The CDR3 extends over 15 amino acids. Incomplete CDR3 DNA: TGTGCCTGGAGTCTAGACAGGGGGGGGAATTCGCCC. It yields the protein CAWSLDRGGNSP. The full CDR3 protein reads CAWSLDRGGNSPLYF.